This is a list of T cell receptor beta chains from one sample in a study of molecular identifiers for immune sequencing clone quantification. MiXCR, applied by TCRdb to the PCR reads, yields one record per CDR3 protein. Of 90,000 or so distinct CDR3 sequences listed, under 25% are singletons. Sequenced input: naive CD8+ T cells from blood, with Jurkat cell RNA spiked in. The origin of the receptors is a human donor in good health. Some libraries in this study had Jurkat cell RNA spiked in. CDR3s include the opening cysteine and the closing phenylalanine or tryptophan.

j_gene: TRBJ1-1; v_gene: TRBV11-2; CDR3aa: CASGVMNTEAFF
j_gene: TRBJ2-2; v_gene: TRBV6-1; CDR3aa: CASSEFTTGELFF
j_gene: TRBJ2-5; v_gene: TRBV7-9; CDR3aa: CASSLVLRTSGEETQYF
j_gene: TRBJ2-3; v_gene: TRBV30; CDR3aa: CAWEGGISTDTQYF
j_gene: TRBJ2-3; v_gene: TRBV12-3/TRBV12-4; CDR3aa: CASSLSGEEADTQYF
j_gene: TRBJ2-3; v_gene: TRBV4-3; CDR3aa: CASSLLGGDTDTQYF
j_gene: TRBJ2-7; v_gene: TRBV5-6; CDR3aa: CASTTGRGYEQYF
j_gene: TRBJ1-5; v_gene: TRBV6-2/TRBV6-3; CDR3aa: CASTYNDKHQPQHF
j_gene: TRBJ1-5; v_gene: TRBV5-1; CDR3aa: CASSFLGPNQPQHF
j_gene: TRBJ2-7; v_gene: TRBV4-3; CDR3aa: CASSSWAGGDYEQYF
j_gene: TRBJ2-5; v_gene: TRBV20-1; CDR3aa: CSARDKGQQETQYF
j_gene: TRBJ2-1; v_gene: TRBV4-2; CDR3aa: CASKAEDRSSYNEQFF
j_gene: TRBJ2-7; v_gene: TRBV27; CDR3aa: CASSLSFATSYEQYF
j_gene: TRBJ2-3; v_gene: TRBV5-1; CDR3aa: CASSLAFDGTDTQYF
j_gene: TRBJ2-3; v_gene: TRBV9; CDR3aa: CASSVAGVTDTQYF
j_gene: TRBJ2-3; v_gene: TRBV12-3/TRBV12-4; CDR3aa: CASSRTSADTQYF
j_gene: TRBJ2-3; v_gene: TRBV9; CDR3aa: CASSVGSGGTTDTQYF
j_gene: TRBJ2-7; v_gene: TRBV6-2/TRBV6-3; CDR3aa: CASSYSGGNEQYF
j_gene: TRBJ2-7; v_gene: TRBV7-2; CDR3aa: CASSRKGAYEQYF
j_gene: TRBJ1-1; v_gene: TRBV18; CDR3aa: CASSPLDRPNTEAFF
j_gene: TRBJ2-5; v_gene: TRBV7-9; CDR3aa: CASSPGPAELETQYF
j_gene: TRBJ2-3; v_gene: TRBV4-3; CDR3aa: CASSQAGPDNPTDTQYF
j_gene: TRBJ2-7; v_gene: TRBV20-1; CDR3aa: CSARTGTSGSLYTYEQYF
j_gene: TRBJ2-7; v_gene: TRBV7-2; CDR3aa: CASSLHRTGHYEQYF
j_gene: TRBJ2-7; v_gene: TRBV5-1; CDR3aa: CASSFPGNPNEQYF
j_gene: TRBJ2-1; v_gene: TRBV4-1; CDR3aa: CASSHHPPAGRDNEQFF
j_gene: TRBJ2-7; v_gene: TRBV28; CDR3aa: CASSLWTSGDEQYF
j_gene: TRBJ2-3; v_gene: TRBV7-9; CDR3aa: CASSLAGRTSDTQYF
j_gene: TRBJ2-1; v_gene: TRBV12-3/TRBV12-4; CDR3aa: CASSWTSGSYNEQFF
j_gene: TRBJ2-3; v_gene: TRBV3-1; CDR3aa: CASSQDTGPTLDTQYF
j_gene: TRBJ1-2; v_gene: TRBV9; CDR3aa: CASSVTQILVPRGQDDYGYTF
j_gene: TRBJ2-3; v_gene: TRBV6-2/TRBV6-3; CDR3aa: CASSWDRGFTDTQYF
j_gene: TRBJ2-3; v_gene: TRBV15; CDR3aa: CATSRADTQYF
j_gene: TRBJ2-3; v_gene: TRBV27; CDR3aa: CASSWGRAGATPLDTQYF
j_gene: TRBJ1-6; v_gene: TRBV19; CDR3aa: CASSPGGPLHF
j_gene: TRBJ2-3; v_gene: TRBV5-1; CDR3aa: CASSLEWRESADTQYF
j_gene: TRBJ2-3; v_gene: TRBV12-3/TRBV12-4; CDR3aa: CASYRAGVTDTQYF
j_gene: TRBJ2-2; v_gene: TRBV4-3; CDR3aa: CASSQDRASRELFF
j_gene: TRBJ2-5; v_gene: TRBV27; CDR3aa: CASSYEGGVGETQYF
j_gene: TRBJ2-7; v_gene: TRBV14; CDR3aa: CASSQDERMDEQYF
j_gene: TRBJ2-3; v_gene: TRBV28; CDR3aa: CASRGGGRMIDTQYF
j_gene: TRBJ2-7; v_gene: TRBV29-1; CDR3aa: CSAQLESSYEQYF
j_gene: TRBJ2-3; v_gene: TRBV3-1; CDR3aa: CASSQEGTSTDTQYF
j_gene: TRBJ2-7; v_gene: TRBV5-5; CDR3aa: CASFSAPGQGASEQYF
j_gene: TRBJ2-1; v_gene: TRBV4-1; CDR3aa: CASSQGEGIYEQFF
j_gene: TRBJ2-7; v_gene: TRBV28; CDR3aa: CASSPRTGPAEQYF
j_gene: TRBJ2-1; v_gene: TRBV7-3; CDR3aa: CASSLVLAGGPANEQFF
j_gene: TRBJ2-7; v_gene: TRBV5-4; CDR3aa: CASSLVLSPYEQYF
j_gene: TRBJ2-7; v_gene: TRBV11-2; CDR3aa: CATSQGLPYEQYF
j_gene: TRBJ2-2; v_gene: TRBV4-1; CDR3aa: CASSGDRGSFGELFF
j_gene: TRBJ1-1; v_gene: TRBV5-1; CDR3aa: CASSLRRTGDTEAFF
j_gene: TRBJ2-7; v_gene: TRBV4-3; CDR3aa: CAGSQGAGAYEQYF
j_gene: TRBJ2-3; v_gene: TRBV7-9; CDR3aa: CASSLVAGVVTDTQYF
j_gene: TRBJ1-1; v_gene: TRBV19; CDR3aa: CASSIWTGGVMNTEAFF
j_gene: TRBJ1-1; v_gene: TRBV5-5; CDR3aa: CASSLFDTEAFF
j_gene: TRBJ2-7; v_gene: TRBV4-1; CDR3aa: CASSQVGRYEQYF
j_gene: TRBJ2-1; v_gene: TRBV4-3; CDR3aa: CASSQDRAHEQFF
j_gene: TRBJ2-3; v_gene: TRBV14; CDR3aa: CASSQDGVAARTDTQYF
j_gene: TRBJ2-1; v_gene: TRBV7-3; CDR3aa: CASSPFPGANEQFF
j_gene: TRBJ1-2; v_gene: TRBV4-3; CDR3aa: CASSLDPYYGYTF